This is a list of T cell receptor beta chains from one sample in a study of CXCR3 chemokines and chemotherapy response in bladder cancer. Via MiXCR, TCRdb re-called the PCR reads, giving one row per CDR3 protein. The table lists about 13,000 distinct CDR3 sequences, around an eighth of them singletons, with 20% to 30% in the top ten. The biological material was taken from a patient whose treatment included neoadjuvant chemotherapy. Source of these receptors: a human donor with bladder cancer that did not respond to neoadjuvant chemotherapy. Each CDR3 is given with its conserved first and last residue. D genes are given only for firm matches. The size field is filled for only some rows; it gives once, few, many or a size class.

>TRBD1|TRBV28|few|TRBJ1-1
CASGGQGGPEAFF
TGTGCCAGCGGCGGACAGGGTGGGCCTGAAGCTTTCTTT
>.|TRBV7-3|.|TRBJ2-6
CASSLGGVGANVLTF
TGTGCCAGCAGCTTAGGGGGAGTTGGGGCCAACGTCCTGACTTTC
>TRBD1|TRBV19|medium-sized|TRBJ1-6
CASSVRQGARNSPLHF
TGTGCCAGTAGTGTCCGACAGGGGGCGCGTAATTCACCCCTCCACTTT
>.|TRBV12-3/TRBV12-4|many|TRBJ1-2
CASREGANYGYTF
TGTGCCAGTCGCGAAGGGGCTAACTATGGCTACACCTTC
>TRBD1|TRBV6-5|medium-sized|TRBJ2-6
CASSTLGTGGSGANVLTF
TGTGCCAGCAGTACCCTGGGGACAGGGGGTTCTGGGGCCAACGTCCTGACTTTC
>.|TRBV5-4|.|TRBJ2-3
CASSSNRGGGTDTQYF
TGTGCCAGCAGCTCCAACAGGGGAGGCGGCACAGATACGCAGTATTTT
>TRBD1|TRBV7-9|.|TRBJ1-1
CASSPRGGGATDTEAFF
TGTGCCAGCAGCCCCCGCGGAGGGGGCGCAACGGACACTGAAGCTTTCTTT
>.|TRBV6-5|medium-sized|TRBJ1-2
CASSPAGRTINYGYTF
TGTGCCAGCAGCCCGGCTGGAAGGACCATTAACTATGGCTACACCTTC
>.|TRBV9|.|TRBJ1-2
CASSFGGQAYGYTF
TGTGCCAGCAGTTTCGGGGGACAAGCATATGGCTACACCTTC
>.|TRBV6-1|many|TRBJ1-1
CASGPVSLTEAFF
TGTGCCAGTGGGCCGGTAAGCCTCACTGAAGCTTTCTTT
>TRBD2|TRBV25-1|few|TRBJ2-1
CASSDQISGGWLGNEQFF
TGTGCCAGCAGTGACCAAATCAGCGGGGGTTGGCTAGGCAATGAGCAGTTCTTC
>.|TRBV5-4|.|TRBJ1-2
CASSGGPREYGYTF
TGTGCCAGCAGCGGGGGGCCGAGGGAGTATGGCTACACCTTC
>.|TRBV6-1|medium-sized|TRBJ2-7
CASSFIGQSYEQYF
TGTGCCAGCAGTTTTATAGGACAGTCCTACGAGCAGTACTTC
>TRBD2|TRBV19|many|TRBJ2-5
CASSRTSGGFETQYF
TGTGCCAGTAGTAGGACTAGCGGGGGGTTTGAGACCCAGTACTTC
>TRBD1|TRBV6-5|.|TRBJ1-3
CASSLDRGGNTIYF
TGTGCCAGCAGCCTTGACAGGGGTGGAAACACCATATATTTT
>.|TRBV27|many|TRBJ2-3
CASSLMVGTDTQYF
TGTGCCAGCAGTTTAATGGTCGGAACAGATACGCAGTATTTT
>.|TRBV20-1|few|TRBJ1-2
CSALPVSTNYGYTF
TGCAGTGCCCTTCCCGTAAGCACTAACTATGGCTACACCTTC
>.|TRBV12-3/TRBV12-4|few|TRBJ1-3
CASMSGNTIYF
TGTGCCAGCATGTCTGGAAACACCATATATTTT
>TRBD1|TRBV19|many|TRBJ2-7
CASSPLGTATSYEQYF
TGTGCCAGTAGCCCCCTCGGGACAGCTACTTCCTACGAGCAGTACTTC
>.|TRBV7-9|.|TRBJ1-1
CASSLELGSEAFF
TGTGCCAGCAGCTTAGAGCTGGGGAGTGAAGCTTTCTTT
>TRBD2|TRBV28|few|TRBJ2-1
CASSSLAGGNNEQFF
TGTGCCAGCAGTTCTCTAGCGGGAGGGAACAATGAGCAGTTCTTC
>.|TRBV5-5|.|TRBJ2-7
CASSLTGTSYEQYF
TGTGCCAGCAGCTTGACAGGGACCTCCTACGAGCAGTACTTC
>TRBD1|TRBV12-3/TRBV12-4|few|TRBJ1-5
CASSRGSGTATFESQHF
TGTGCCAGCAGTAGGGGCTCCGGGACAGCCACATTCGAGTCCCAGCATTTT
>.|TRBV7-2|many|TRBJ1-5
CASSLGGAIQPQHF
TGTGCCAGCAGCTTAGGGGGGGCTATCCAGCCCCAGCATTTT
>.|TRBV6-5|medium-sized|TRBJ2-7
CASSQERYYEQYF
TGTGCCAGCAGTCAAGAGCGGTACTACGAGCAGTACTTC
>.|TRBV10-2|.|TRBJ2-7
CASGESSYEQYF
TGCGCCAGTGGGGAGTCGTCCTACGAGCAGTACTTC
>TRBD2|TRBV29-1|many|TRBJ2-7
CSVAGSGTLYEQYF
TGCAGCGTTGCGGGGAGCGGGACTCTCTACGAGCAGTACTTC